This T cell receptor (beta chain) was retrieved from a study of response to subunit inactivated influenza vaccine. CDR1 is DFQATT and CDR2 is SNEGSKA in the germline V gene (reference sequence). This CDR3 is 15 amino acids long. TCRdb independently ran MiXCR on the RT-PCR reads; one entry per CDR3 protein. The sample carries 500,000 to 600,000 distinct CDR3 sequences, 10% to 15% recorded once. Notes on the study in general: It was suggested by the authors that few new T cells are recruited by each seasonal influenza vaccination.

The count of this clonotype is one. As yet, its antigen is unknown. Relative to the germline gene, one junction end is altered; a read error may explain this. The rearrangement uses TRBV20-1 and TRBJ1-5; 7 bases are a match to TRBD1. The input for sequencing was PBMCs from blood, taken on the day of vaccination. This TCR was sampled from a man aged 45 to 65 who received an inactivated influenza vaccine. The CDR3 loop is CSARDATGAYQPQHF. The CDR3 DNA reads TGTAGTGCTAGAGATGCAACAGGGGCTTATCAGCCCCAGCATTTT.